This T cell receptor beta chain was identified in a study of siplizumab effects on memory and regulatory T cells (dated by TCRdb to the late 2010s). Turning to the overall study: The effect of the anti-CD2 antibody siplizumab on alloreactive T-cell subsets was examined in allogeneic mixed lymphocyte reactions constructed from human PBMCs.

On the study overall, not on this receptor specifically: Of the alloreactive CD4+ clones that could be mapped, the Treg-derived share averaged about 70% with siplizumab compared with 26.9% in control reactions. Roughly 80-95% of proliferating CD4+ or CD8+ clones could not be assigned a naive or memory phenotype. The cumulative frequency of alloreactive sequences that could be traced back to unstimulated CD4+ memory T cells was significantly reduced by siplizumab. Because sequences at frequencies below about 10^-5 were poorly captured, only a minor fraction of alloreactive clones could be mapped back to unstimulated subsets. Unstimulated naive T cells appeared more diverse than memory T cells, and naive cells seemed to contribute substantially to the alloresponse. Whether proliferating Tregs from siplizumab cultures actually had suppressive function was not functionally confirmed.

This clone was counted a few times. The target of this receptor is not known. Nothing much larger sits one base from this clone, and base qualities are not available. Libraries were prepared through the immunoSEQ multiplex PCR assay. Each sample had some 94,000 TCR templates assayed by the deep sequencing platform. Genomic DNA extracted from sorted T cells was the material used for TCRbeta CDR3 sequencing. The source study handled its data this way. The R programming language was used for the clonal analysis of the TCRbeta CDR3 data. Alloreactive CD4+ and CD8+ clones were identified by comparing unstimulated samples to CFSE-low samples taken after the reaction. Regulatory or non-regulatory origin of alloreactive CD4+ clones was assigned by matching sequences to the sorted unstimulated Treg and non-Treg repertoires. The source is immuneACCESS, and TCRdb retained only in-frame sequences with V and J called. Part of the clones is not carried over; for the studies checked, unresolved V genes explain less than half of this, and the remainder is unexplained. D and trimming were read from the DNA, whereas the V and J calls and clone size are those reported in that table. In this sample the table shows some 100,000 clones, nearly 95% of which occur a single time. Together, the top ten hold more than 10% of the sample.

TCRbeta CDR3 sequencing was performed on sorted unstimulated T cells and on proliferating T cells recovered from mixed lymphocyte reactions. Fresh whole blood from approximately ten HLA-typed healthy donors was used to isolate PBMCs. To map where alloreactive clones came from, CD4+ non-regulatory T cells in the unstimulated state were FACS-sorted. According to the germline V gene (reference sequence), CDR1 reads PRHDT and CDR2 reads FYEKMQ. From its cysteine to its phenylalanine, the CDR3 spans 13 amino acids. Only the CDR3 DNA stays, 39 bases, in frame from base 1. The V and J ends are trimmed by 6 bases and 3 bases, leaving 11 bases between them.

The receptor comes from a human donor in good health. The sequenced material came from non-Treg CD4+ T cells sorted from blood. The meaning of the sample's cell subset or site label: FACS-sorted unstimulated CD4+ non-regulatory T cells. The rearranged segments are TRBV13 and TRBJ2-5, with an unclear D gene assignment. The bases are TGTGCCAGCAGTAGGGATATTGAAGAGACCCAGTACTTC. Translated, this is CASSRDIEETQYF.